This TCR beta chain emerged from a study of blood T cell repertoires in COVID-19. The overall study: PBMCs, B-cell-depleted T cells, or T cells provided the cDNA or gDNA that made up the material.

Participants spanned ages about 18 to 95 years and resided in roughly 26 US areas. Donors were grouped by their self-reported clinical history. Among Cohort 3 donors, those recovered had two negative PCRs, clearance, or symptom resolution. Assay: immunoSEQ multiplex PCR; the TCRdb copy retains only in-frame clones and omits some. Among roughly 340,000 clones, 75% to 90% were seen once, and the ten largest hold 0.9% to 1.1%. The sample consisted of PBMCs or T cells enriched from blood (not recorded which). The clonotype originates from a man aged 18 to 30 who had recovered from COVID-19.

The CDR3, as DNA: TGCGCCAGCAGCCAAACTAGAAACCAAGAGACCCAGTACTTC. Translation: CASSQTRNQETQYF. The J gene is TRBJ2-5, the V gene TRBV4-1; the D gene is possibly TRBD2 (5 bases). CDR3 length equals 14 residues. Trimming took off 2 bases at V and 0 bases at J, with 7 bases between the two ends. Germline V gene data show CDR1 as MGHRA and CDR2 as YSYEKL.